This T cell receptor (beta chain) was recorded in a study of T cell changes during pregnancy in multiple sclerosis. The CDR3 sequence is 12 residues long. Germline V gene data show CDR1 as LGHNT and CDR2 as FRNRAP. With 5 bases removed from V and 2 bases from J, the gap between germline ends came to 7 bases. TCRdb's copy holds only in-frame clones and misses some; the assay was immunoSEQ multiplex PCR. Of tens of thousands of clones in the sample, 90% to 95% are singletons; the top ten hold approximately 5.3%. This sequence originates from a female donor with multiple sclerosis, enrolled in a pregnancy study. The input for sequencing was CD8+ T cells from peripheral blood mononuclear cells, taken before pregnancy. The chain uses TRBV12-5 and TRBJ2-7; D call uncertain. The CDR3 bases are TGTGCTAGTGGTCCGTCCCCCTACGAGCAGTACTTC. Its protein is CASGPSPYEQYF.